The rows below give T cell receptor beta chains drawn from one sample of a study of T cells expressing NK-cell markers. TCRdb reprocessed the 5' RACE reads; each CDR3 protein has one entry and no DNA is given. The listing records about 460,000 distinct CDR3 sequences. Source material: blood T cells: a sorted CD56 or NKG2C T cell subset, CD4+ or CD8+ T cells, or bulk PBMC T cells (not recorded which). The source of these receptors is a woman aged 45-65 years in good health. Each CDR3 is given with its conserved first and last residue. Each record gives: CDR3 length, J gene, V gene, CDR3 protein.

>15|TRBJ2-7|TRBV7-6
CASSPKGQSSYEQYF
>16|TRBJ2-2|TRBV27
CASSVSGRANTGELFF
>14|TRBJ2-1|TRBV6-5
CASSYGQLGNEQFF
>16|TRBJ1-2|TRBV12-3/TRBV12-4
CASSPRGPPFGYGYTF
>15|TRBJ2-1|TRBV28
CASRRLSISYNEQFF
>14|TRBJ1-1|TRBV5-1
CASSLSGAGTEAFF
>14|TRBJ1-2|TRBV7-9
CASSLSSVTYGYTF
>16|TRBJ2-3|TRBV12-3/TRBV12-4
CASGYLLAETTDTQYF
>17|TRBJ2-5|TRBV2
CASSPSPPGVGRETQYF
>15|TRBJ2-5|TRBV7-8
CASSASGTAGETQYF
>14|TRBJ2-7|TRBV20-1
CSATRQGNPYEQYF
>11|TRBJ2-3|TRBV9
CASSREDTQYF
>14|TRBJ1-4|TRBV18
CASSPPYEREKLFF
>18|TRBJ2-3|TRBV7-3
CASSSPGLAGMSTDTQYF
>13|TRBJ2-2|TRBV7-6
CASSLRGPGELFF
>16|TRBJ2-3|TRBV20-1
CSAIPTSGIHADTQYF
>17|TRBJ1-5|TRBV12-3/TRBV12-4
CASSLQAGKGGNQPQHF
>16|TRBJ1-5|TRBV10-2
CASSEFSGDGSQPQHF
>17|TRBJ2-5|TRBV4-1
CASSPPRKTGAVETQYF
>14|TRBJ1-4|TRBV5-1
CASSPLDPGEKLFF